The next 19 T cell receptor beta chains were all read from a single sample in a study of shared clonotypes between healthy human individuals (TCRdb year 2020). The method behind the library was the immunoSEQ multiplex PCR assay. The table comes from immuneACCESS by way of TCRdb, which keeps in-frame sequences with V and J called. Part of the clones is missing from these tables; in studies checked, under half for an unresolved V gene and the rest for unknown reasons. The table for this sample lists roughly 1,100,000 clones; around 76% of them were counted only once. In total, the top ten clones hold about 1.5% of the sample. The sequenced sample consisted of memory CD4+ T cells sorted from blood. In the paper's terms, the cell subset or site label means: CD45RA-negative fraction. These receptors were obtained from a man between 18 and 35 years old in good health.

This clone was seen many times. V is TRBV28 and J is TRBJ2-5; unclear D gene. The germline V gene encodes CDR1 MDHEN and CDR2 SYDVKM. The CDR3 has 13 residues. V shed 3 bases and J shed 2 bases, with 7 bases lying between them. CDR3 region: CASSFGDQETQYF. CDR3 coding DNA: TGTGCCAGCAGTTTCGGCGATCAAGAGACCCAGTACTTC.

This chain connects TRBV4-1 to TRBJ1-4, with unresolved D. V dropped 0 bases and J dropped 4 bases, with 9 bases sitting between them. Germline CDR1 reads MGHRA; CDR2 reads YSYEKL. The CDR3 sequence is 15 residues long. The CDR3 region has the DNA TGCGCCAGCAGCCAAGATCCCGTTTATAATGAAAAACTGTTTTTT. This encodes CASSQDPVYNEKLFF.

Here the CDR3 DNA reads TGCGCCAGCAGCCCGGGCGGTAGCCGCGAGCAGTACTTC. It yields the protein CASSPGGSREQYF. The chain links TRBV5-1 to TRBJ2-7, with D uncertain. CDR1 is SGHRS and CDR2 is YFSETQ in the germline V gene. The CDR3 runs to 13 residues. Deletions cut 4 bases from V and 6 bases from J, with 14 bases between.

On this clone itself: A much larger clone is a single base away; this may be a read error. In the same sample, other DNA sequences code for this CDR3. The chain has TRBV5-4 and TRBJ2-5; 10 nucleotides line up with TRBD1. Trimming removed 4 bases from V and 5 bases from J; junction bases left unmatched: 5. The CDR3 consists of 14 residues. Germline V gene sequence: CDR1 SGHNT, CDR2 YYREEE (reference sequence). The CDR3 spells CASSPDRGQETQYF. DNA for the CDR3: TGTGCCAGCAGCCCTGACAGGGGGCAGGAGACCCAGTACTTC.

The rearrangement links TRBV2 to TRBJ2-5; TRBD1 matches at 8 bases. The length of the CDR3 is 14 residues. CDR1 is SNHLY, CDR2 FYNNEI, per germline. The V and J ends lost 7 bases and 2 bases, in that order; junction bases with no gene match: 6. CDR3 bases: TGTGCCAGCACCTTGGACAGGGTTCAAGAGACCCAGTACTTC. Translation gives CASTLDRVQETQYF.

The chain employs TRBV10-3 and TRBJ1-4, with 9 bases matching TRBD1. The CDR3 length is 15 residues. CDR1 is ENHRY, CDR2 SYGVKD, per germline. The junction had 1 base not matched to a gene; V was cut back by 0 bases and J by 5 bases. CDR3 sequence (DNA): TGTGCCATCAGTGAGTCTGGACAGGGGAATGAAAAACTGTTTTTT. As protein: CAISESGQGNEKLFF.

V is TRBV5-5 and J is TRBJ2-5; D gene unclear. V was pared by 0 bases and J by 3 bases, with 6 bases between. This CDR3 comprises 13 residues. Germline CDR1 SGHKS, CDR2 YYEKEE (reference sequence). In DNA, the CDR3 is TGTGCCAGCAGCTTGGACTCCAAAGAGACCCAGTACTTC. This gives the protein CASSLDSKETQYF.

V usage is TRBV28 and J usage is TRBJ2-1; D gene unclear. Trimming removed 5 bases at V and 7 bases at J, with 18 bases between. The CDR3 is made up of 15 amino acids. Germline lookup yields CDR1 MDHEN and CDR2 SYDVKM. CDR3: CASSTSGFNENEQFF. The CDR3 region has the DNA TGTGCCAGCAGTACATCCGGTTTTAACGAAAATGAGCAGTTCTTC.

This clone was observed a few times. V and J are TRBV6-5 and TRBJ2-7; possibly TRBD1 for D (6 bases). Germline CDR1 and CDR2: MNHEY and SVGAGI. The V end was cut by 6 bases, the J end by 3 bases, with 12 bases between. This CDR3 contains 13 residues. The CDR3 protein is CASRYGQNYEQYF. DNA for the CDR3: TGTGCCAGCAGATACGGACAGAACTACGAGCAGTACTTC.

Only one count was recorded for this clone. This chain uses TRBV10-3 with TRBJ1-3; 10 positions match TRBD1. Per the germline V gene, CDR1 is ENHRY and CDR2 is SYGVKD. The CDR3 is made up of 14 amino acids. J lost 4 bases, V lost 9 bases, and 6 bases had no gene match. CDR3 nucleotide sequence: TGTGCCATTGCAGACAGGGGGCTCGGAAACACCATATATTTT. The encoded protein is CAIADRGLGNTIYF.

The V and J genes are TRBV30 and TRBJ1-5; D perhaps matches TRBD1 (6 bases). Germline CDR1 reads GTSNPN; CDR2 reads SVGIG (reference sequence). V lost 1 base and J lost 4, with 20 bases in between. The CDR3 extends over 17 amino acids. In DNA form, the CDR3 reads TGTGCCTGGAGTGCCGGAATGGGGGGCCGGTTGAATCAGCCCCAGCATTTT. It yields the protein CAWSAGMGGRLNQPQHF.

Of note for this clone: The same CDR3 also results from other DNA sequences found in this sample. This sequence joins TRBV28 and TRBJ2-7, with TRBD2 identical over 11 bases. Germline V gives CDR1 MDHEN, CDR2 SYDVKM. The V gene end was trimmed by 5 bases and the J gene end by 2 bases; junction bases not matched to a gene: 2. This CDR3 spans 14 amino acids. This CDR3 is CASSLGLAAYEQYF. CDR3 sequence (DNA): TGTGCCAGCAGTCTGGGACTAGCGGCCTACGAGCAGTACTTC.

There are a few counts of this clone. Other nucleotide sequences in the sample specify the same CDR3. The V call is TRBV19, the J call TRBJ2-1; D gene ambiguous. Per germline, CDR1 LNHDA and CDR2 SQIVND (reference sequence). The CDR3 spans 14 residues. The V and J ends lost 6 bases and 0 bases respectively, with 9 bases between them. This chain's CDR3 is CASRRESSYNEQFF. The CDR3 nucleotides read TGTGCCAGTAGACGCGAAAGCTCCTACAATGAGCAGTTCTTC.

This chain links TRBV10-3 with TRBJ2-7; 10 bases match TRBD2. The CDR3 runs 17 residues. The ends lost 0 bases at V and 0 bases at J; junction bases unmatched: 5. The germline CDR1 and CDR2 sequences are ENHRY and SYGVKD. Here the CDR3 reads CAISESTSGKNSYEQYF. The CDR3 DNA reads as TGTGCCATCAGTGAGTCAACTAGCGGGAAAAACTCCTACGAGCAGTACTTC.

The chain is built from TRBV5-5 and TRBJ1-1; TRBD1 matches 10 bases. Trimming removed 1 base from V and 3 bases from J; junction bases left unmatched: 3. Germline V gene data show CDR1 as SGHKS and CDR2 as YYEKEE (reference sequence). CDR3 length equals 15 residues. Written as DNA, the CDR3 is TGTGCCAGCAGCTTGTCTGGGACAGGGGACACTGAAGCTTTCTTT. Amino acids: CASSLSGTGDTEAFF.

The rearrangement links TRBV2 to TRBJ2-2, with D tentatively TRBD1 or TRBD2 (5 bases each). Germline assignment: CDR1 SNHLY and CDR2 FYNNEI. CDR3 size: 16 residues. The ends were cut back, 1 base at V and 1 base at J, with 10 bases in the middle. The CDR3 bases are TGTGCCAGCAGTGAAGTCCAGGGACGGAACACCGGGGAGCTGTTTTTT. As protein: CASSEVQGRNTGELFF.

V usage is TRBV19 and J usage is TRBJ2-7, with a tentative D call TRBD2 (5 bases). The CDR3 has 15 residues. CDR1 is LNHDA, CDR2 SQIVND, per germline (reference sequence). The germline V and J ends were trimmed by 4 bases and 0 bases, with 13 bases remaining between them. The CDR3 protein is CASSRSLGSSYEQYF. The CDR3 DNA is TGTGCCAGTAGTAGGTCGTTAGGGAGCTCCTACGAGCAGTACTTC. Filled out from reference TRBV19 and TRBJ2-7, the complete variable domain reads DGGITQSPKYLFRKEGQNVTLSCEQNLNHDAMYWYRQDPGQGLRLIYYSQIVNDFQKGDIAEGYSVSREKKESFPLTVTSAQKNPTAFYLCASSRSLGSSYEQYFGPGTRLTVT.

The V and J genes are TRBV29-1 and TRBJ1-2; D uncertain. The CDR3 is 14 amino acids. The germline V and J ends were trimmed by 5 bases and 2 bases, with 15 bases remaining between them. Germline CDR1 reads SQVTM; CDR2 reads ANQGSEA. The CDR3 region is CSVRSPDGNYGYTF. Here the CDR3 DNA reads TGCAGCGTTCGGTCCCCCGACGGGAACTATGGCTACACCTTC. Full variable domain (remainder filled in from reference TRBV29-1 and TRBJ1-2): SAVISQKPSRDICQRGTSLTIQCQVDSQVTMMFWYRQQPGQSLTLIATANQGSEATYESGFVIDKFPISRPNLTFSTLTVSNMSPEDSSIYLCSVRSPDGNYGYTFGSGTRLTVV.

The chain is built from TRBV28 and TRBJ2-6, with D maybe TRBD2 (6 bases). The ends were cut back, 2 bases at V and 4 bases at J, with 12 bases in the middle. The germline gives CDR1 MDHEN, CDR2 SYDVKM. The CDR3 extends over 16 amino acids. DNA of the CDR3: TGTGCCAGCAGTTTACCCGTCGGGAGAGGGGCCAACGTCCTGACTTTC. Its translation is CASSLPVGRGANVLTF.